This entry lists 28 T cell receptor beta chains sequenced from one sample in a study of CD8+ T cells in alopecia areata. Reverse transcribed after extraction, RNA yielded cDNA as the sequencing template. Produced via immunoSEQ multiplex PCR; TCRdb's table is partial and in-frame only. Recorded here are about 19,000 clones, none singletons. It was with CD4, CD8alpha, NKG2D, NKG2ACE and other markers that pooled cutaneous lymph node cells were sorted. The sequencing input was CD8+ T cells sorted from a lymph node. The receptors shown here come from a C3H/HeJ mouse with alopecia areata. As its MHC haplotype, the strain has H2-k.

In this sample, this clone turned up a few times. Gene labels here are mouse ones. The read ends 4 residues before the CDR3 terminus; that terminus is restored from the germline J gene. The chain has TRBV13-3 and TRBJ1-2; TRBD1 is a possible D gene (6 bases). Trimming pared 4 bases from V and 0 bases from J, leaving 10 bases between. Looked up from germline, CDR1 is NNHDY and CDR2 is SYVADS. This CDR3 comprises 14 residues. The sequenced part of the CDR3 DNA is TGTGCCAGCAGTCTCAGGGGACCAAACTCC. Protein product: CASSLRGPNS. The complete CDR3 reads CASSLRGPNSDYTF.

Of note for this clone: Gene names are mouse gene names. The CDR3 here is CASGERDRVGYAEQFF. The sequenced part of the CDR3 DNA is TGTGCCAGCGGTGAACGGGACAGGGTGGGCTATGCT. V is TRBV13-2 and J is TRBJ2-1; 9 nucleotides line up with TRBD1. The observed sequence ends 4 residues before the CDR3 terminus, with the missing tail filled in from the germline J gene. The germline V gene has CDR1 NNHNN and CDR2 SYGAGS (reference sequence). CDR3 size: 16 residues. With V trimmed by 2 bases and J by 3 bases, 6 bases remained unmatched.

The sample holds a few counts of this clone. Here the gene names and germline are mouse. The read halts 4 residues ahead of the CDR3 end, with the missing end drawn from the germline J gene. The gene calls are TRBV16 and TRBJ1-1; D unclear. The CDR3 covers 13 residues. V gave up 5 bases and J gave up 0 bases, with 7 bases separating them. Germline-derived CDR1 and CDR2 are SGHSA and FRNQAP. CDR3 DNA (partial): TGTGCAAGCAGCCCACAAACAAACACA. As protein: CASSPQTNT. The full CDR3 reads CASSPQTNTEVFF.

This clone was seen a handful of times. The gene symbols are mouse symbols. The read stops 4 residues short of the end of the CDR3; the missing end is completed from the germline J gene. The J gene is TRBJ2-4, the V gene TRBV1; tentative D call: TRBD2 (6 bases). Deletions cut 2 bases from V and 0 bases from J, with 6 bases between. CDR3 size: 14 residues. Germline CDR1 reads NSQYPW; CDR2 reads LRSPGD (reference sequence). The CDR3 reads CTCSALGSQNTLYF. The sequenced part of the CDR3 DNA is TGCACCTGCAGTGCACTGGGGAGTCAAAAC.

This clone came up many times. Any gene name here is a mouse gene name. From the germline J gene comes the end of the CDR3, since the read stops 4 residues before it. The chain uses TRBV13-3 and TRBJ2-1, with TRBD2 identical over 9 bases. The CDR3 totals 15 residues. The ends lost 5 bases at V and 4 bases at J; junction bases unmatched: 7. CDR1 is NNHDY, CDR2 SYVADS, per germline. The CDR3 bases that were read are TGTGCCAGCAGGCCCGACTGGGGGATTTATGCT. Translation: CASRPDWGIYA. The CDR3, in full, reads CASRPDWGIYAEQFF.

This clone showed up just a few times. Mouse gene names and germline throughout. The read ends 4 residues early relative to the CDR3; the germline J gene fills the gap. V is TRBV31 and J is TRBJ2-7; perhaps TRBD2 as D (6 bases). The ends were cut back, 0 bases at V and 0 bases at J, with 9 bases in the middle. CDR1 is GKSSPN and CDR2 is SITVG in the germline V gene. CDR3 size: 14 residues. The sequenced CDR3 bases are TGTGCCTGGAGTCTCCCGGGGGGCTCCTAT. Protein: CAWSLPGGSY. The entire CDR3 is CAWSLPGGSYEQYF.

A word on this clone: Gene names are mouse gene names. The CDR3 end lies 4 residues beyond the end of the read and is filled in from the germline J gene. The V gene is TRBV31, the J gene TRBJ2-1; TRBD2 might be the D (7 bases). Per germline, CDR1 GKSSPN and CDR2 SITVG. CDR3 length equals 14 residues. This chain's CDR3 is CAWSLGGAGAEQFF. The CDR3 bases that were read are TGTGCCTGGAGTCTGGGGGGCGCGGGGGCT.

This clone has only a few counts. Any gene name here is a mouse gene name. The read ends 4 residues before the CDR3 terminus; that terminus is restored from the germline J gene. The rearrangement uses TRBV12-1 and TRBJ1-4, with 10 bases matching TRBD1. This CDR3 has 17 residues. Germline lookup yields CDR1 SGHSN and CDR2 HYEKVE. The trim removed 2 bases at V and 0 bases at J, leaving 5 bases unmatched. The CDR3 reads CASSPDRGRISNERLFF. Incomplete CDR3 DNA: TGTGCCAGCTCTCCCGACAGGGGGCGAATTTCCAACGAA.

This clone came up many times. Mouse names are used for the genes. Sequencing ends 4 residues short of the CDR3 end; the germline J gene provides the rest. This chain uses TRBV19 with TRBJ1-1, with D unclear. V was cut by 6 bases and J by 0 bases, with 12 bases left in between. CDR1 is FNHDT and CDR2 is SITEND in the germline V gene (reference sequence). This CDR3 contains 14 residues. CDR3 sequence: CASIPPTSNTEVFF. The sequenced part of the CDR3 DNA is TGTGCCAGCATCCCCCCGACATCAAACACA.

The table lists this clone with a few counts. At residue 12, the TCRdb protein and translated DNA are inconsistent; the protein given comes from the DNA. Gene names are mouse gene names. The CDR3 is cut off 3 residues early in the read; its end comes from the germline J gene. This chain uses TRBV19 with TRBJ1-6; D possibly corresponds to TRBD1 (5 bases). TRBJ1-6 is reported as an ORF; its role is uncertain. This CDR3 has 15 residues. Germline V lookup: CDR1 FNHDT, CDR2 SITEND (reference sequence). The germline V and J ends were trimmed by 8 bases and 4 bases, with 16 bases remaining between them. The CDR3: CARTIRQGYNSPLYF. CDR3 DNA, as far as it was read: TGTGCCAGGACTATTCGTCAGGGATATAATTCGCCC.

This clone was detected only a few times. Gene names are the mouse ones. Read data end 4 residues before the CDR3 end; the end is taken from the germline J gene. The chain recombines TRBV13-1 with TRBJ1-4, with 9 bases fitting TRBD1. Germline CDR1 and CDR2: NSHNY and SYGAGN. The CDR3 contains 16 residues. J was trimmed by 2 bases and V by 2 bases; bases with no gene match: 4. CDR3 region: CASSETGTGSNERLFF. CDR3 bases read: TGTGCCAGCAGTGAGACCGGGACAGGGTCCAACGAA.

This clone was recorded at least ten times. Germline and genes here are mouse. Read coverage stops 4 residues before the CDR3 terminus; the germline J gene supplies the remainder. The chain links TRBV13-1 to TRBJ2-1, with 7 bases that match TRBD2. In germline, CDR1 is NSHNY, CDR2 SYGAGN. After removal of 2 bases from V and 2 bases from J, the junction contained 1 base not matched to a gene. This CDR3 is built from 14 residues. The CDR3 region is CASSDWGYYAEQFF. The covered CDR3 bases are TGTGCCAGCAGTGACTGGGGGTACTATGCT.

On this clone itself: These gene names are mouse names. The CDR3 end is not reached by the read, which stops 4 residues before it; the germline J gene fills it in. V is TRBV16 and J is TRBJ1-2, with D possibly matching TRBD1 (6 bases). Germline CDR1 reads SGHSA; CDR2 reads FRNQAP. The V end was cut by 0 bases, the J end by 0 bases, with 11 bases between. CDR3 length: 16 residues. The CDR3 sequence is CASSLDPRGSNSDYTF. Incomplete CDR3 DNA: TGTGCAAGCAGCTTAGATCCCAGGGGCTCAAACTCC.

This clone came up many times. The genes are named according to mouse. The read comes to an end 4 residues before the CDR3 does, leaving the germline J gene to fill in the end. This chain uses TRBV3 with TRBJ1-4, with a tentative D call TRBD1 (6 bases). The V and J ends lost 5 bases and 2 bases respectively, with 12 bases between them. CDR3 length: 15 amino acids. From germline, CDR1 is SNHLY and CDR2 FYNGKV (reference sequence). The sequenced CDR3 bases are TGTGCCAGCAGCCTCCGGGACATCTCCAACGAA. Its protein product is CASSLRDISNE. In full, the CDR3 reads CASSLRDISNERLFF.

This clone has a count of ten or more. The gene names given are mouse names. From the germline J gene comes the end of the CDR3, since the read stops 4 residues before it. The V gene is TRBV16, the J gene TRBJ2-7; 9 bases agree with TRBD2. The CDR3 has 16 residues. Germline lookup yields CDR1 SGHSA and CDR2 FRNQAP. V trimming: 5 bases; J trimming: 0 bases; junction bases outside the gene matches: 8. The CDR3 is CASSPRLGESSYEQYF. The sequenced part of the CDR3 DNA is TGTGCAAGCAGCCCCCGACTGGGGGAGAGCTCCTAT.

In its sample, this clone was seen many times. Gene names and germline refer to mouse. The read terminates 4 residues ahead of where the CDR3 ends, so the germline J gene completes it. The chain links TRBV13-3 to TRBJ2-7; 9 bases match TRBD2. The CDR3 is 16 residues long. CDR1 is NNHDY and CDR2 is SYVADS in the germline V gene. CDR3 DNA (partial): TGTGCCAGCAGTGAAGAACCTCGACTGGGGGAGGAT. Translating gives CASSEEPRLGED. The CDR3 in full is CASSEEPRLGEDEQYF.

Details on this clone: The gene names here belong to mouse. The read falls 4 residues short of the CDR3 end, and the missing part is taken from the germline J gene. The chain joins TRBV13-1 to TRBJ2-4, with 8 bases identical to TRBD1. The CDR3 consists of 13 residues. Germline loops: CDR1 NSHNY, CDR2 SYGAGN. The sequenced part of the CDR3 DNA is TGTGCCAGCAGTGGGCGGACAGGGAAC. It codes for CASSGRTGN. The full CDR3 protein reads CASSGRTGNTLYF.

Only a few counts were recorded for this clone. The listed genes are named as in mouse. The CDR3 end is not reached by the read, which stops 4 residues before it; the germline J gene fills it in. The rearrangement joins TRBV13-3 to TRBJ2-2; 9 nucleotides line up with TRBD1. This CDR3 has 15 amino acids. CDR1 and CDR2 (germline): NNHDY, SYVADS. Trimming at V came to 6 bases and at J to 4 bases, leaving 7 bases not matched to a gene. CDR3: CASIHRGHGTGQLYF. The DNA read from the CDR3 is TGTGCCAGCATTCACAGGGGGCATGGCACCGGG.

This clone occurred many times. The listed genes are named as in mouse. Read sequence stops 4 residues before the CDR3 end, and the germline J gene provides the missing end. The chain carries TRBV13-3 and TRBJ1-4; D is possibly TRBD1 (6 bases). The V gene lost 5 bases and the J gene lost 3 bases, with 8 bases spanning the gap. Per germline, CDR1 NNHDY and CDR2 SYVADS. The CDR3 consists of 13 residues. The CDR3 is CASRGDTNERLFF. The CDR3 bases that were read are TGTGCCAGCAGGGGGGACACCAACGAA.

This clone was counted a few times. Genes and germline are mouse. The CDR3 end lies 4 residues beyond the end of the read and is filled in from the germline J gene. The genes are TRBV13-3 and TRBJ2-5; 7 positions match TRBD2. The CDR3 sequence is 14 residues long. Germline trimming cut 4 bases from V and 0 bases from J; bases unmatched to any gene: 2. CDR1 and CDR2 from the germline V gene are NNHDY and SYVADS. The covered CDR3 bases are TGTGCCAGCAGTTGGGGGGTTAACCAAGAC. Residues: CASSWGVNQD. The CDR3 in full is CASSWGVNQDTQYF.

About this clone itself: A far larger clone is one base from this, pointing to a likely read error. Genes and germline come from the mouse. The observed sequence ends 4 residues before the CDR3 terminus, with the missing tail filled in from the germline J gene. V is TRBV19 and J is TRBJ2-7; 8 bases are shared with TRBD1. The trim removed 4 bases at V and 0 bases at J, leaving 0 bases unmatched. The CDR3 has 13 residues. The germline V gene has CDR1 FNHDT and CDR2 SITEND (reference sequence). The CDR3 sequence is CASSGQGSYEQYF. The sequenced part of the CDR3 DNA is TGTGCCAGCAGTGGACAGGGCTCCTAT.

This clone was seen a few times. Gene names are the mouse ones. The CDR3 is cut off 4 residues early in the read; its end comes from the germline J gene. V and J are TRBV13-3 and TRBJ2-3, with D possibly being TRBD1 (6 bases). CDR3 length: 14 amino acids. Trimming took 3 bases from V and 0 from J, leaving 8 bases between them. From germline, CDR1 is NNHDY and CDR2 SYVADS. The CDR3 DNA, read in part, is TGTGCCAGCAGTGGGGGACATAGTGCAGAA. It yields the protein CASSGGHSAE. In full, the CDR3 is CASSGGHSAETLYF.

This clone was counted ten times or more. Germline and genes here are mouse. The CDR3 DNA, read in part, is TGTGCCAGCAGTGAGAGGGACAGGGTGGAC. This sequence encodes CASSERDRVD. In full, the CDR3 reads CASSERDRVDTQYF. The rearrangement uses TRBV13-3 and TRBJ2-5, with 9 bases identical to TRBD1. From the germline J gene comes the end of the CDR3, since the read stops 4 residues before it. The CDR3 has 14 residues. Germline V gene sequence: CDR1 NNHDY, CDR2 SYVADS. Full variable domain (rest looked up from reference TRBV13-3 and TRBJ2-5): EAAVTQSPRSKVAVTGGKVTLSCHQTNNHDYMYWYRQDTGHGLRLIHYSYVADSTEKGDIPDGYKASRPSQENFSLILELASLSQTAVYFCASSERDRVDTQYFGPGTRLLVL.

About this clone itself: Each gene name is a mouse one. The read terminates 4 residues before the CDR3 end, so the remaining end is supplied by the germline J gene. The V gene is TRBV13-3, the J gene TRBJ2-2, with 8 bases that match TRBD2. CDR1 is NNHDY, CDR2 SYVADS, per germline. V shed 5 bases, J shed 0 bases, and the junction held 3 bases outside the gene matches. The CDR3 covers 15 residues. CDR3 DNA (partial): TGTGCCAGCAGGGACTGGGCAGCAAACACCGGG. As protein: CASRDWAANTG. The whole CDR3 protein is CASRDWAANTGQLYF.

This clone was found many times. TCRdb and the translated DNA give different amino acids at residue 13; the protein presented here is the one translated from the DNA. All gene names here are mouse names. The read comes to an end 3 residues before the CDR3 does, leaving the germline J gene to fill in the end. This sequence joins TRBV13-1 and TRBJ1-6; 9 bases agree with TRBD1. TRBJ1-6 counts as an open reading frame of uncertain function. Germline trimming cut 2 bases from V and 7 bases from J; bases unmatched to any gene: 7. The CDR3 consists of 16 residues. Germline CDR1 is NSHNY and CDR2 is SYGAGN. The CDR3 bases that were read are TGTGCCAGCAGTGAACCGGGACAGGGACGGAATTCGCCC. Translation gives CASSEPGQGRNSP. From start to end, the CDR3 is CASSEPGQGRNSPLYF.

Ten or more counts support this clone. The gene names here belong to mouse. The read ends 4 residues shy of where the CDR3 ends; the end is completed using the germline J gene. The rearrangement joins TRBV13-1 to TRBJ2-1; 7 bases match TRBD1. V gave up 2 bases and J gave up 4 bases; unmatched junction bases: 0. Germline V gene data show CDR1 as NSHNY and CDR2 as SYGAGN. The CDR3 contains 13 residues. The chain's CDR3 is CASSEGQYAEQFF. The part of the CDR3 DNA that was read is TGTGCCAGCAGTGAGGGACAGTATGCT.

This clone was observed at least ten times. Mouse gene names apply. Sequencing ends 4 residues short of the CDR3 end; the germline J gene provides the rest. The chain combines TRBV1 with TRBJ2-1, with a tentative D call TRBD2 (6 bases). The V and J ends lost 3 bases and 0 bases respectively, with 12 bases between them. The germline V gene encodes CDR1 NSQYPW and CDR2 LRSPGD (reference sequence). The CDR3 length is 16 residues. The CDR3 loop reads CTCSALVGVNYAEQFF. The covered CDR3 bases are TGCACCTGCAGTGCTTTAGTGGGGGTTAACTATGCT.

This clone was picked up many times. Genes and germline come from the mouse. The chain's CDR3 is CASSVTGETEVFF. The covered CDR3 bases are TGTGCCAGCAGTGTCACAGGGGAGACA. The J gene is TRBJ1-1, the V gene TRBV13-3; 7 bases fit TRBD1. From the germline J gene comes the end of the CDR3, since the read stops 4 residues before it. From germline, CDR1 is NNHDY and CDR2 SYVADS. CDR3 length: 13 amino acids.